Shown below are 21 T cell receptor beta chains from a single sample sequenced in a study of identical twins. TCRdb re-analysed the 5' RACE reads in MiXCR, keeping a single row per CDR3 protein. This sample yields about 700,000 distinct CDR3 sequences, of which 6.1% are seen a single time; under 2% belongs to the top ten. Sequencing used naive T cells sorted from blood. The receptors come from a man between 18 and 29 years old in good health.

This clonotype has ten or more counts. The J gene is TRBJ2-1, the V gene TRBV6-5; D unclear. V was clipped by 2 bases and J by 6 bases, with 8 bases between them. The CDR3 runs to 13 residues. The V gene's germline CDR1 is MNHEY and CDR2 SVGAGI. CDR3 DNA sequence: TGTGCCAGCAGTTACAGGGTTGGCAATGAGCAGTTCTTC. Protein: CASSYRVGNEQFF.

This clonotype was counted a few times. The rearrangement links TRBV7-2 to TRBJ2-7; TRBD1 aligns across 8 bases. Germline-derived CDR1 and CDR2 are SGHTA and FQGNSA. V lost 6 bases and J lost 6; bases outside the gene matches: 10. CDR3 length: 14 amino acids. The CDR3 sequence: CASRDTGGSPEQYF. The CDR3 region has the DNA TGTGCCAGCAGGGATACAGGGGGTTCCCCCGAGCAGTACTTC.

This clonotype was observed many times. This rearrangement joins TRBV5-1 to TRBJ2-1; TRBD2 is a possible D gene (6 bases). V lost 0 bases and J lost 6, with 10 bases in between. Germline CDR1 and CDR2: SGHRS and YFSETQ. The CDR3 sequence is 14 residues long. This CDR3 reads CASSLVGAGNEQFF. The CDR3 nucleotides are TGCGCCAGCAGCTTGGTGGGAGCGGGCAATGAGCAGTTCTTC.

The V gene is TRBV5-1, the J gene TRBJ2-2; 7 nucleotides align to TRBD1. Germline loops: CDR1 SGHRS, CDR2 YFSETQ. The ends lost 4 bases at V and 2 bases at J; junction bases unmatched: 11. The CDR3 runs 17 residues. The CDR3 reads CASSDRFRQGNTGELFF. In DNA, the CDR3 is TGCGCCAGCAGCGACCGTTTCCGACAGGGTAACACCGGGGAGCTGTTTTTT. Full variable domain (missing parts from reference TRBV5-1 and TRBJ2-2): KAGVTQTPRYLIKTRGQQVTLSCSPISGHRSVSWYQQTPGQGLQFLFEYFSETQRNKGNFPGRFSGRQFSNSRSEMNVSTLELGDSALYLCASSDRFRQGNTGELFFGEGSRLTVL.

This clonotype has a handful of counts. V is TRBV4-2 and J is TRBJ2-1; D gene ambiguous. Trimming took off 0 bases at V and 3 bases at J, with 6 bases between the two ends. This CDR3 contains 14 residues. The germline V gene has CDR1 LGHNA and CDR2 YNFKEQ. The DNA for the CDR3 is TGTGCCAGCAGCCAAGATGGCCTCTACAATGAGCAGTTCTTC. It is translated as CASSQDGLYNEQFF.

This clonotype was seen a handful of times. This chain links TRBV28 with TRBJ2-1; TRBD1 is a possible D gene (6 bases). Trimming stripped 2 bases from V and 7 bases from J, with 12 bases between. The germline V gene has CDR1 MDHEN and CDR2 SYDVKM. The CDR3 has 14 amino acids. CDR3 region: CASSLLGQTNEQFF. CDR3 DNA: TGTGCCAGCAGTTTACTCGGACAGACGAATGAGCAGTTCTTC.

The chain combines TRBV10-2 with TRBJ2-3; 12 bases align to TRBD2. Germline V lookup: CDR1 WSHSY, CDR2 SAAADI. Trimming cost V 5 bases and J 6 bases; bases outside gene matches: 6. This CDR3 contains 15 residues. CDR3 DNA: TGCGCCAGCAGTCTGATACTAGCGGGAGGCGATACGCAGTATTTT. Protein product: CASSLILAGGDTQYF.

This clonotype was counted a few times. CDR3 sequence: CAIHRGRDEQYF. The CDR3 DNA follows: TGTGCCATCCACAGGGGGCGAGACGAGCAGTACTTC. The rearrangement links TRBV2 to TRBJ2-7, with 9 nucleotides matching TRBD1. Germline trimming cut 10 bases from V and 5 bases from J; bases unmatched to any gene: 6. Per the germline V gene, CDR1 is SNHLY and CDR2 is FYNNEI. The CDR3 is made up of 12 amino acids.

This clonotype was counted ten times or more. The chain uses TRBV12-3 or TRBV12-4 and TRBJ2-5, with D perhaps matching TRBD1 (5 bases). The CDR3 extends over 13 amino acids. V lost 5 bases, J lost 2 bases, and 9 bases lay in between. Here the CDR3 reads CASSPTEQETQYF. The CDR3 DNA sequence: TGTGCCAGCAGTCCGACAGAACAAGAGACCCAGTACTTC.

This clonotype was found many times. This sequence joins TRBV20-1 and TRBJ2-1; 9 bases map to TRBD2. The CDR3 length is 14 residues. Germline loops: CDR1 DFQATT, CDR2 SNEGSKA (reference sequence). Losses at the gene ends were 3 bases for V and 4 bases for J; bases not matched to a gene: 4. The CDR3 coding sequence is TGCAGTGCTAGGGGACTAGCCCTTTACAATGAGCAGTTCTTC. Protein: CSARGLALYNEQFF.

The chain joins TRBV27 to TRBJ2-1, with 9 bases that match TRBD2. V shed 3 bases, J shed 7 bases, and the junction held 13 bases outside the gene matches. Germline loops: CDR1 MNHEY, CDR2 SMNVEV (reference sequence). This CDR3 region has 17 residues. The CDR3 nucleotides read TGTGCCAGCAGTTTCTGGCGGGAGGGCCGGCTTTTAAATGAGCAGTTCTTC. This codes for CASSFWREGRLLNEQFF.

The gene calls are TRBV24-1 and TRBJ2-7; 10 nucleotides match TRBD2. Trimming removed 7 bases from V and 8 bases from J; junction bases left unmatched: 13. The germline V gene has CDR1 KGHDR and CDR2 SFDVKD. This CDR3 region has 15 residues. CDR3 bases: TGTGCCACCAGCCCCAGGGTTGAGCGGGAGGGAAAGCAGTACGTC. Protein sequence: CATSPRVEREGKQYV.

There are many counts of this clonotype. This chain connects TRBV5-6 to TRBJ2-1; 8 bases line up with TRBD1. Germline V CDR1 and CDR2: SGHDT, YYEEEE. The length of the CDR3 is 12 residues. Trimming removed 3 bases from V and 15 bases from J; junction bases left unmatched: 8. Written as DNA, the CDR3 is TGTGCCAGCAGCTCCCCAGGGGGCGGTCCGTTCTTC. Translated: CASSSPGGGPFF.

The CDR3 protein is CASSEGQGAQETQYF. The CDR3 DNA reads as TGTGCCAGCAGTGAAGGACAGGGGGCACAAGAGACCCAGTACTTC. The rearrangement joins TRBV2 to TRBJ2-5; 10 bases match TRBD1. The CDR3 consists of 15 residues. V gave up 1 base and J gave up 2 bases; unmatched junction bases: 1. Germline V CDR1 and CDR2: SNHLY, FYNNEI.

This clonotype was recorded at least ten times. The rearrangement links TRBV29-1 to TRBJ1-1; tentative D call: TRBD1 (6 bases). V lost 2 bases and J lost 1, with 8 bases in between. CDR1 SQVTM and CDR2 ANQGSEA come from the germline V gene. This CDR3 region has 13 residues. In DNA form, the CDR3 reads TGCAGCGTTGAAACGGACAGGAACACTGAAGCTTTCTTT. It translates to CSVETDRNTEAFF.

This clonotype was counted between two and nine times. The CDR3: CASSARQKNTGELFF. CDR3 coding DNA: TGTGCCAGCAGTGCCCGACAGAAGAACACCGGGGAGCTGTTTTTT. The chain is built from TRBV25-1 and TRBJ2-2; the D gene is possibly TRBD1 (5 bases). The germline V gene encodes CDR1 MGHDK and CDR2 SYGVNS. The CDR3 contains 15 residues. V was clipped by 4 bases and J by 1 base, with 10 bases between them.

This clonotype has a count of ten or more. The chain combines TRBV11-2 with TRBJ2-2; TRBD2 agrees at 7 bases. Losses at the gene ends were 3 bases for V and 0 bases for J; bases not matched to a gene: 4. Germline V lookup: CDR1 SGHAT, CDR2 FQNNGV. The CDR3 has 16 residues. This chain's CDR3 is CASSFGAGTNTGELFF. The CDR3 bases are TGTGCCAGCAGCTTCGGAGCGGGGACGAACACCGGGGAGCTGTTTTTT.

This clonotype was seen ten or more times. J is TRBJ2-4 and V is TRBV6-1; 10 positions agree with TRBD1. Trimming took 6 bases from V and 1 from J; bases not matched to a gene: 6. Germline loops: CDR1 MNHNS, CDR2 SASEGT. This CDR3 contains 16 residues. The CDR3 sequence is CASSSTGGKAKNIQYF. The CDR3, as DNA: TGTGCCAGCAGCTCGACAGGGGGCAAGGCCAAAAACATTCAGTACTTC.

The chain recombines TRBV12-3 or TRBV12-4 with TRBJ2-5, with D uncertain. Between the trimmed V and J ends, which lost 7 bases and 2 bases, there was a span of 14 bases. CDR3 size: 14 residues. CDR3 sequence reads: CASTPGGGQETQYF. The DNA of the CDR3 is TGTGCCAGCACTCCCGGTGGCGGACAAGAGACCCAGTACTTC.

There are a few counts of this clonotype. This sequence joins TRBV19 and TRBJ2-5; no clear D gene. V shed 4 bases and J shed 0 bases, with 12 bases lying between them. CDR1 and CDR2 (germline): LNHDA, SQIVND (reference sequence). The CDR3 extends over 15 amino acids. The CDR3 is CASSSLTAYQETQYF. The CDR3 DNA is TGTGCCAGTAGTAGTTTAACGGCGTACCAAGAGACCCAGTACTTC.

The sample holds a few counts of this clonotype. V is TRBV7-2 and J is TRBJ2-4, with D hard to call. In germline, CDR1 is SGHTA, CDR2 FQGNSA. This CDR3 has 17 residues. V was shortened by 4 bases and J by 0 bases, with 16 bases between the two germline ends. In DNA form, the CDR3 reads TGTGCCAGCAGCTCTTTGACTCACGCGAAAGCCAAAAACATTCAGTACTTC. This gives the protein CASSSLTHAKAKNIQYF. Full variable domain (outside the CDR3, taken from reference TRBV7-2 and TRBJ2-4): GAGVSQSPSNKVTEKGKDVELRCDPISGHTALYWYRQSLGQGLEFLIYFQGNSAPDKSGLPSDRFSAERTGGSVSTLTIQRTQQEDSAVYLCASSSLTHAKAKNIQYFGAGTRLSVL.